Shown below are 27 T cell receptor beta chains from a single sample sequenced in a study of cytomegalovirus exposure and HLA in healthy donors. Both 60 Vbeta primers and 13 Jbeta primers went into the PCR. Clones were read by immunoSEQ multiplex PCR, and TCRdb kept only the in-frame ones, dropping some. This sample has about 130,000 clones, with approximately 83% found just once. The sequencing sample was made of PBMCs. The receptor source for this set is a woman aged 40 to 50 in good health and CMV-seropositive.

This sequence joins TRBV7-3 and TRBJ1-1; 11 bases align to TRBD1. Trimming at V came to 2 bases and at J to 4 bases, leaving 3 bases not matched to a gene. The CDR3 contains 15 residues. In germline, CDR1 is SGHTA, CDR2 FQGTGA. As DNA, the CDR3 is TGTGCCAGCAGCTTACTCGGGACAGGGGGCACTGAAGCTTTCTTT. Translation gives CASSLLGTGGTEAFF.

This clone was recorded a few times. The chain uses TRBV14 and TRBJ1-1; D might be TRBD1 (6 bases). This CDR3 contains 17 residues. Germline CDR1 SGHDN, CDR2 FVKESK. Deletions cut 4 bases from V and 3 bases from J, with 21 bases between. Here the CDR3 DNA reads TGTGCCAGCAGCCGGAACCGAACAGGGACAAGGGACACTGAAGCTTTCTTT. Translation gives CASSRNRTGTRDTEAFF.

This clone was detected once. The V gene is TRBV30, the J gene TRBJ2-3; D might be TRBD1 (6 bases). The CDR3 covers 11 residues. The germline V and J ends were trimmed by 5 bases and 7 bases, with 10 bases remaining between them. Germline V gene lookup returns CDR1 GTSNPN and CDR2 SVGIG (reference sequence). The CDR3 DNA is TGTGCCTGGGAACAGGGAAATACGCAGTATTTT. It translates to CAWEQGNTQYF.

This clone was seen only a few times. The V and J genes are TRBV19 and TRBJ1-5; 11 positions agree with TRBD1. The trim removed 6 bases at V and 1 base at J, leaving 5 bases unmatched. Per germline, CDR1 LNHDA and CDR2 SQIVND (reference sequence). The CDR3 covers 16 residues. The CDR3 loop is CASRTGTGGSNQPQHF. The CDR3 DNA reads TGTGCCAGTAGAACCGGGACAGGGGGGAGCAATCAGCCCCAGCATTTT.

The chain is built from TRBV27 and TRBJ2-3, with 8 bases fitting TRBD1. Trimming cost V 0 bases and J 6 bases; bases outside gene matches: 8. CDR3 size: 16 residues. CDR1 and CDR2 (germline): MNHEY, SMNVEV (reference sequence). CDR3 DNA sequence: TGTGCCAGCAGTTTATCGCAGGGGGCGCCCCGGGATACGCAGTATTTT. It translates to CASSLSQGAPRDTQYF.

The chain employs TRBV9 and TRBJ2-1; D might be TRBD2 (6 bases). The CDR3 is made up of 15 amino acids. Deletions cut 0 bases from V and 10 bases from J, with 17 bases between. Germline V CDR1 and CDR2: SGDLS, YYNGEE. CDR3: CASSVGVAGGGEQFF. DNA of the CDR3: TGTGCCAGCAGCGTAGGGGTAGCCGGTGGGGGGGAGCAGTTCTTC.

V gene TRBV7-6 combines with J gene TRBJ2-2; a weak D match, TRBD2 (5 bases). V lost 1 base to trimming and J lost 5 bases, with 8 bases between them. There are 14 residues in the CDR3. Germline V gene lookup returns CDR1 SGHVS and CDR2 FNYEAQ. CDR3 region: CASSLGAGTGELFF. The DNA of the CDR3 is TGTGCCAGCAGCTTAGGGGCGGGTACCGGGGAGCTGTTTTTT.

This chain connects TRBV6-5 to TRBJ1-1, with 7 nucleotides matching TRBD1. J gave up 3 bases and V 8 bases, and 9 bases lay outside the gene matches. CDR1 is MNHEY and CDR2 is SVGAGI in the germline V gene. The CDR3 runs to 14 residues. The chain's CDR3 is CASSDRDWYTEAFF. CDR3 DNA sequence: TGTGCCAGCTCTGACAGGGACTGGTACACTGAAGCTTTCTTT.

The gene calls are TRBV5-8 and TRBJ1-1; D ambiguous. The CDR3 is 16 residues long. From germline, CDR1 is SGHTS and CDR2 YDEGEE. Trimming took off 2 bases at V and 0 bases at J, with 14 bases between the two ends. The CDR3 sequence is CASSFAPGRVNTEAFF. The CDR3 DNA reads as TGTGCCAGCAGCTTTGCCCCGGGGAGGGTGAACACTGAAGCTTTCTTT.

The chain uses TRBV18 and TRBJ2-4; 11 bases are a match to TRBD1. The ends lost 3 bases at V and 8 bases at J; junction bases unmatched: 6. From germline, CDR1 is KGHSH and CDR2 LQKENI. This CDR3 comprises 15 residues. The CDR3 region is CASSPGGQGGDIQYF. CDR3 bases: TGTGCCAGCTCACCGGGGGGACAGGGGGGCGACATTCAGTACTTC.

V gene TRBV2 combines with J gene TRBJ1-4, with TRBD1 matching 7 bases. J lost 8 bases, V lost 2 bases, and 5 bases had no gene match. The CDR3 has 14 residues. The germline V gene encodes CDR1 SNHLY and CDR2 FYNNEI. DNA for the CDR3: TGTGCCAGCAGTGAAACCAGGGGACAGGAAAAACTGTTTTTT. This translates into CASSETRGQEKLFF.

This clone was counted only a few times. DNA for the CDR3: TGCGCCAGCAGCTTGGACGGGACAGGGGCGGCCGAGCAGTACTTC. This codes for CASSLDGTGAAEQYF. The chain joins TRBV5-1 to TRBJ2-5; TRBD1 matches at 10 bases. The J call may be faulty, since TRBJ2-7 better matches the DNA end. Germline-derived CDR1 and CDR2 are SGHRS and YFSETQ. This CDR3 is built from 15 residues.

The chain employs TRBV5-1 and TRBJ2-5, with D perhaps matching TRBD2 (5 bases). Trimming removed 5 bases at V and 5 bases at J, with 13 bases between. Looked up from germline, CDR1 is SGHRS and CDR2 is YFSETQ. The CDR3 runs 13 residues. The CDR3 coding sequence is TGCGCCAGCAGTGAGGGAGATGGGGAGACCCAGTACTTC. It is translated as CASSEGDGETQYF.

The chain links TRBV29-1 to TRBJ2-5; D is perhaps TRBD1 (5 bases). The DNA end is more similar to TRBJ2-7, so the J call may be wrong. Germline V lookup: CDR1 SQVTM, CDR2 ANQGSEA. CDR3 length: 13 amino acids. The CDR3 loop is CSVVADSSYEQYF. The DNA of the CDR3 is TGCAGCGTTGTGGCCGACAGCTCCTACGAGCAGTACTTC.

The gene calls are TRBV4-1 and TRBJ2-2; no reliable D call. The germline V gene encodes CDR1 MGHRA and CDR2 YSYEKL. The CDR3 length is 14 residues. Trimming removed 1 base at V and 7 bases at J, with 10 bases between. In nucleotides, the CDR3 is TGCGCCAGCAGCCAAGGCCTGCCGGGCGGGGAGCTGTTTTTT. This encodes CASSQGLPGGELFF.

About this clone: At one end the junction does not follow the germline gene, possibly because of a read error. In nucleotides, the CDR3 is TGTACCTGGAGTGTAGGGGCGGCTAGCACAGATACGCAGTATTTT. Protein: CTWSVGAASTDTQYF. V is TRBV30 and J is TRBJ2-3; D may be TRBD1 (5 bases). The CDR3 consists of 15 residues. Germline assignment: CDR1 GTSNPN and CDR2 SVGIG (reference sequence). Full variable domain (missing parts from reference TRBV30 and TRBJ2-3): SQTIHQWPATLVQPVGSPLSLECTVEGTSNPNLYWYRQAAGRGLQLLFYSVGIGQISSEVPQNLSASRPQDRQFILSSKKLLLSDSGFYLCTWSVGAASTDTQYFGPGTRLTVL.

The chain uses TRBV10-3 and TRBJ1-2, with 7 bases that match TRBD1. CDR1 is ENHRY and CDR2 is SYGVKD in the germline V gene. The CDR3 has 16 residues. V lost 2 bases, J lost 4 bases, and 10 bases stayed unmatched. The CDR3 bases are TGTGCCATCAGTGAGGACACAGGGGCAGGTGTCTATGGCTACACCTTC. Protein product: CAISEDTGAGVYGYTF.

The chain is built from TRBV19 and TRBJ2-1; 11 positions match TRBD1. V gave up 4 bases and J gave up 7 bases; unmatched junction bases: 6. The CDR3 contains 15 residues. Germline CDR1 is LNHDA and CDR2 is SQIVND (reference sequence). The CDR3 is CASSSVDRGLNEQFF. CDR3 nucleotide sequence: TGTGCCAGTAGTAGCGTGGACAGGGGGCTTAATGAGCAGTTCTTC.

The rearrangement uses TRBV11-2 and TRBJ1-2, with 10 bases matching TRBD1. The V segment lost 5 bases and the J segment 6 bases; nucleotides outside the gene matches: 6. Germline V gives CDR1 SGHAT, CDR2 FQNNGV. This CDR3 has 14 amino acids. CDR3: CASSVRDRGNGYTF. The CDR3 DNA reads TGTGCCAGCAGCGTCCGGGACAGGGGAAATGGCTACACCTTC.

V usage is TRBV7-6 and J usage is TRBJ1-4; D unclear. The ends were cut back, 5 bases at V and 8 bases at J, with 9 bases in the middle. The CDR3 consists of 12 residues. CDR1 and CDR2 (germline): SGHVS, FNYEAQ. DNA of the CDR3: TGTGCCAGCAGCCAAGGGAGGGAAAAACTGTTTTTT. Its protein is CASSQGREKLFF.

The chain couples TRBV27 to TRBJ1-5; 7 bases map to TRBD1. This CDR3 spans 18 amino acids. V trimming: 5 bases; J trimming: 0 bases; junction bases outside the gene matches: 13. Germline V CDR1 and CDR2: MNHEY, SMNVEV (reference sequence). CDR3 nucleotide sequence: TGTGCCAGCAGTCGAATTGGGACAGAAGTTCTTAGCAATCAGCCCCAGCATTTT. Amino acids: CASSRIGTEVLSNQPQHF.

The CDR3 sequence: CASSINQASLSGNTIYF. CDR3 coding DNA: TGTGCCAGCTCAATAAACCAGGCAAGTCTCTCTGGAAACACCATATATTTT. V and J are TRBV18 and TRBJ1-3, with D hard to call. The V end was cut by 5 bases, the J end by 0 bases, with 17 bases between. There are 17 residues in the CDR3. Germline CDR1 reads KGHSH; CDR2 reads LQKENI.

CDR3 residues: CASRRYYGYTF. As DNA, the CDR3 is TGTGCCAGCAGACGGTACTATGGCTACACCTTC. The V and J genes are TRBV6-5 and TRBJ1-2; unclear D gene. Germline V CDR1 and CDR2: MNHEY, SVGAGI. The ends were cut back, 6 bases at V and 3 bases at J, with 5 bases in the middle. The CDR3 is made up of 11 amino acids.

This chain connects TRBV2 to TRBJ1-2; 8 bases agree with TRBD1. Germline V gene sequence: CDR1 SNHLY, CDR2 FYNNEI. The CDR3 spans 13 residues. Unmatched junction bases numbered 3, after V lost 5 bases and J lost 4 bases. The CDR3 loop reads CASSPGQGYGYTF. The CDR3 DNA is TGTGCCAGCAGTCCCGGACAGGGCTATGGCTACACCTTC.

V is TRBV28 and J is TRBJ2-7, with a tentative D call TRBD1 (6 bases). The germline CDR1 and CDR2 sequences are MDHEN and SYDVKM. This CDR3 spans 13 amino acids. Trimming shortened V by 3 bases and J by 3 bases, and 9 bases separated the two germline ends. The CDR3 DNA is TGTGCCAGCAGTTTGAGGGGGAACTACGAGCAGTACTTC. This translates into CASSLRGNYEQYF.

This sequence joins TRBV27 and TRBJ1-2; the D gene is possibly TRBD1 (6 bases). V lost 3 bases and J lost 2, with 7 bases in between. Germline V gene data show CDR1 as MNHEY and CDR2 as SMNVEV (reference sequence). The CDR3 contains 13 residues. CDR3 in amino acids: CASSFDRNYGYTF. CDR3 DNA sequence: TGTGCCAGCAGTTTCGACAGGAACTATGGCTACACCTTC.

This CDR3 reads CASSFNPSRYNEQFF. In DNA, the CDR3 is TGTGCCAGCAGTTTTAACCCGAGCCGATACAATGAGCAGTTCTTC. The chain recombines TRBV27 with TRBJ2-1; unclear D gene. CDR1 and CDR2 (germline): MNHEY, SMNVEV (reference sequence). The V end lost 3 bases, the J end lost 4 bases, and 13 bases lay between the germline ends. The CDR3 extends over 15 amino acids.